These 27 T cell receptor beta chains were all obtained from the same sample, sequenced in a study of T cells in localized non-small cell lung cancer. Generated by immunoSEQ multiplex PCR, the TCRdb table keeps only in-frame clones and is missing some. The sample contains over 8,000 clones, about 91% of which appear only once. The sample in question was peripheral blood, obtained before any cancer treatment. The receptors stem from a woman aged 35-75 years with stage I squamous cell lung carcinoma.

The chain is built from TRBV6-5 and TRBJ2-1; the match to TRBD1 covers 7 bases. V was clipped by 6 bases and J by 10 bases; unmatched bases: 6. The CDR3 totals 12 residues. Germline loops: CDR1 MNHEY, CDR2 SVGAGI. The CDR3 reads CASRRQGGEQFF. In DNA form, the CDR3 reads TGTGCCAGCAGACGACAGGGCGGGGAGCAGTTCTTC.

This clone was detected once. This chain connects TRBV30 to TRBJ2-1; possibly TRBD1 for D (6 bases). In germline, CDR1 is GTSNPN, CDR2 SVGIG (reference sequence). This CDR3 region has 12 residues. Trimming took 4 bases from V and 10 from J, leaving 14 bases between them. CDR3 sequence (DNA): TGTGCCTGGAAGAGACAGGACAGCGAGCAGTTCTTC. Translated, it gives CAWKRQDSEQFF.

In DNA, the CDR3 is TGTGCCAGCAGCCCCGCGGGCGAGCTGCATGAGCAGTTCTTC. This encodes CASSPAGELHEQFF. This chain joins TRBV2 and TRBJ2-1; D is perhaps TRBD2 (5 bases). The CDR3 contains 14 residues. V gave up 6 bases and J gave up 8 bases, with 17 bases separating them. The germline V gene encodes CDR1 SNHLY and CDR2 FYNNEI. The whole variable domain, filled in from reference TRBV2 and TRBJ2-1, reads EPEVTQTPSHQVTQMGQEVILRCVPISNHLYFYWYRQILGQKVEFLVSFYNNEISEKSEIFDDQFSVERPDGSNFTLKIRSTKLEDSAMYFCASSPAGELHEQFFGPGTRLTVL.

The V call is TRBV30, the J call TRBJ2-2; the D gene is possibly TRBD1 (5 bases). The CDR3 has 15 residues. CDR1 is GTSNPN, CDR2 SVGIG, per germline (reference sequence). V was shortened by 4 bases and J by 5 bases, with 17 bases between the two germline ends. Here the CDR3 reads CAWKSKGRRTGELFF. The CDR3 coding sequence is TGTGCCTGGAAGAGTAAGGGGCGCAGGACCGGGGAGCTGTTTTTT.

The chain has TRBV5-1 and TRBJ2-3; 7 bases are a match to TRBD1. From germline, CDR1 is SGHRS and CDR2 YFSETQ. V trimming: 2 bases; J trimming: 3 bases; junction bases outside the gene matches: 3. This CDR3 contains 14 residues. Written as DNA, the CDR3 is TGCGCCAGCAGCTTTGACAGGGCTACAGATACGCAGTATTTT. Its protein is CASSFDRATDTQYF. The complete variable domain, with remaining parts taken from reference TRBV5-1 and TRBJ2-3, reads KAGVTQTPRYLIKTRGQQVTLSCSPISGHRSVSWYQQTPGQGLQFLFEYFSETQRNKGNFPGRFSGRQFSNSRSEMNVSTLELGDSALYLCASSFDRATDTQYFGPGTRLTVL.

V is TRBV6-1 and J is TRBJ1-2; D is uncertain. The CDR3 totals 13 residues. V was pared by 3 bases and J by 8 bases, with 13 bases between. The V gene's germline CDR1 is MNHNS and CDR2 SASEGT. The CDR3 region has the DNA TGTGCCAGCAGTGACACGACCAGGAGCGGCTACACCTTC. As protein: CASSDTTRSGYTF.

CDR3 amino acids: CASSLGDRLYGYTF. CDR3 nucleotides: TGCGCCAGCAGCTTGGGGGACAGGCTCTATGGCTACACCTTC. This sequence joins TRBV5-1 and TRBJ1-2, with TRBD1 matching 8 bases. The CDR3 extends over 14 amino acids. Germline values: CDR1 SGHRS, CDR2 YFSETQ. Trimming cost V 0 bases and J 4 bases; bases outside gene matches: 2.

The gene calls are TRBV6-1 and TRBJ1-1, with TRBD1 as a possible D gene (6 bases). Per germline, CDR1 MNHNS and CDR2 SASEGT. This CDR3 is built from 14 residues. V was cut by 5 bases and J by 5 bases, with 15 bases left in between. CDR3 nucleotide sequence: TGTGCCAGCAGTATAACAGGGCGGGGGACTGAAGCTTTCTTT. Protein sequence: CASSITGRGTEAFF.

This clone was observed once. The J gene is TRBJ2-3, the V gene TRBV9; 11 nucleotides match TRBD2. This CDR3 has 19 amino acids. Germline CDR1 and CDR2: SGDLS and YYNGEE. The V gene end was trimmed by 0 bases and the J gene end by 3 bases; junction bases not matched to a gene: 12. CDR3: CASSVALTSGGQATDTQYF. In DNA, the CDR3 is TGTGCCAGCAGCGTAGCTCTCACTAGCGGGGGCCAGGCAACAGATACGCAGTATTTT. Based on the CDR3 plus reference TRBV9 and TRBJ2-3, the full variable domain is DSGVTQTPKHLITATGQRVTLRCSPRSGDLSVYWYQQSLDQGLQFLIQYYNGEERAKGNILERFSAQQFPDLHSELNLSSLELGDSALYFCASSVALTSGGQATDTQYFGPGTRLTVL.

The chain's CDR3 is CASSFAGEQFF. The CDR3 region has the DNA TGCGCCAGCAGCTTTGCTGGTGAGCAGTTCTTC. The chain couples TRBV5-1 to TRBJ2-1, with D hard to call. This CDR3 is 11 amino acids long. CDR1 SGHRS and CDR2 YFSETQ come from the germline V gene. V lost 2 bases, J lost 9 bases, and 6 bases lay in between.

The sample holds one count of this clone. The chain carries TRBV10-1 and TRBJ1-2; no firm D call. V was trimmed by 2 bases and J by 6 bases, leaving 13 bases between them. The CDR3 length is 14 residues. Germline V CDR1 and CDR2: WNHNN, SYGVQD (reference sequence). The CDR3 spells CASSEIRHADGYTF. CDR3 in DNA: TGCGCCAGCAGTGAGATCAGACATGCGGATGGCTACACCTTC.

The rearrangement links TRBV19 to TRBJ1-5, with TRBD1 identical over 7 bases. The CDR3 has 15 amino acids. Germline V gene lookup returns CDR1 LNHDA and CDR2 SQIVND (reference sequence). Trimming cost V 5 bases and J 4 bases; bases outside gene matches: 8. The CDR3 DNA reads as TGTGCCAGTAGTGGGAGGACAGGATCAAATCAGCCCCAGCATTTT. This codes for CASSGRTGSNQPQHF.

The chain employs TRBV6-6 and TRBJ2-3, with D maybe TRBD2 (5 bases). V lost 0 bases, J lost 2 bases, and 9 bases lay in between. The CDR3 totals 15 residues. Germline V gene lookup returns CDR1 MNHNY and CDR2 SVGAGI (reference sequence). CDR3 sequence: CASSYSGENTDTQYF. CDR3 DNA sequence: TGTGCCAGCAGTTACTCCGGGGAAAACACAGATACGCAGTATTTT.

V usage is TRBV7-3 and J usage is TRBJ2-3, with TRBD2 identical over 10 bases. The CDR3 consists of 15 residues. CDR1 and CDR2 from the germline V gene are SGHTA and FQGTGA. J lost 2 bases, V lost 4 bases, and 3 bases had no gene match. CDR3 nucleotide sequence: TGTGCCAGCAGCTCAGCGGGGGGGTACACAGATACGCAGTATTTT. Protein: CASSSAGGYTDTQYF. Complete variable domain (other parts from reference TRBV7-3 and TRBJ2-3): GAGVSQTPSNKVTEKGKYVELRCDPISGHTALYWYRQSLGQGPEFLIYFQGTGAADDSGLPNDRFFAVRPEGSVSTLKIQRTERGDSAVYLCASSSAGGYTDTQYFGPGTRLTVL.

The rearrangement joins TRBV2 to TRBJ2-1; D not certain. Germline V gives CDR1 SNHLY, CDR2 FYNNEI. The CDR3 contains 15 residues. The V end was cut by 4 bases, the J end by 0 bases, with 10 bases between. CDR3 DNA sequence: TGTGCCAGCAGTGTAAATTCGGGCTCCTACAATGAGCAGTTCTTC. This codes for CASSVNSGSYNEQFF.

The chain couples TRBV5-1 to TRBJ1-1, with unresolved D. The germline V and J ends were trimmed by 1 base and 0 bases, with 13 bases remaining between them. This CDR3 comprises 16 residues. From germline, CDR1 is SGHRS and CDR2 YFSETQ. CDR3 DNA: TGCGCCAGCAGCTTGTCGGACGATAATATGAACACTGAAGCTTTCTTT. Residues: CASSLSDDNMNTEAFF.

The sample holds one count of this clone. The rearrangement links TRBV30 to TRBJ1-1; possible D gene TRBD1, 6 bases. Germline V gene sequence: CDR1 GTSNPN, CDR2 SVGIG (reference sequence). V lost 3 bases and J lost 1, with 12 bases in between. This CDR3 comprises 14 residues. CDR3 nucleotide sequence: TGTGCCTGGAGCCGTTTCAGGGGGAACACTGAAGCTTTCTTT. Translating it yields CAWSRFRGNTEAFF.

In its sample, this clone was seen once. This sequence joins TRBV7-2 and TRBJ1-1; D remains unclear. V lost 2 bases and J 4 bases, leaving 8 bases between the germline ends. The CDR3 spans 13 residues. CDR1 and CDR2 from the germline V gene are SGHTA and FQGNSA. This CDR3 is CASSLTGSTEAFF. The CDR3 coding sequence is TGTGCCAGCAGCTTAACGGGTTCCACTGAAGCTTTCTTT.

This clone was observed a few times. The CDR3 coding sequence is TGTGCCAGCAGCCACCAGTCCGGGAACACCATATATTTT. It encodes CASSHQSGNTIYF. The chain uses TRBV11-3 and TRBJ1-3; D is uncertain. The CDR3 loop spans 13 amino acids. Germline-derived CDR1 and CDR2 are SGHNT and YENEEA. Trimming cost V 5 bases and J 7 bases, with 12 bases left between them. Based on the CDR3 plus reference TRBV11-3 and TRBJ1-3, the full variable domain is EAGVVQSPRYKIIEKKQPVAFWCNPISGHNTLYWYLQNLGQGPELLIRYENEEAVDDSQLPKDRFSAERLKGVDSTLKIQPAELGDSAVYLCASSHQSGNTIYFGEGSWLTVV.

This clone was recorded a few times. The rearrangement joins TRBV7-8 to TRBJ1-1, with 9 bases fitting TRBD1. The V gene's germline CDR1 is SGHVS and CDR2 FQNEAQ. The CDR3 totals 16 residues. J gave up 2 bases and V 4 bases, and 8 bases lay outside the gene matches. CDR3: CASSSRTGALNTEAFF. The CDR3, as DNA: TGTGCCAGCAGCTCGCGGACAGGGGCCCTCAACACTGAAGCTTTCTTT. The whole variable domain, filled in from reference TRBV7-8 and TRBJ1-1, reads GAGVSQSPRYKVAKRGQDVALRCDPISGHVSLFWYQQALGQGPEFLTYFQNEAQLDKSGLPSDRFFAERPEGSVSTLKIQRTQQEDSAVYLCASSSRTGALNTEAFFGQGTRLTVV.

This chain connects TRBV18 to TRBJ1-1; D gene unclear. The CDR3 length is 13 residues. Germline V gene sequence: CDR1 KGHSH, CDR2 LQKENI. Trimming left V 2 bases short and J 4 bases short, with 8 bases between. CDR3 nucleotides: TGTGCCAGCTCACCAGGGGAGGCCACTGAAGCTTTCTTT. It encodes CASSPGEATEAFF.

V gene TRBV9 combines with J gene TRBJ1-6; the D is unclear. Between the trimmed V and J ends, which lost 0 bases and 7 bases, there was a span of 8 bases. The CDR3 sequence is 14 residues long. The germline V gene encodes CDR1 SGDLS and CDR2 YYNGEE. The CDR3 is CASSVATGNSPLHF. For the CDR3, the DNA is TGTGCCAGCAGCGTAGCTACGGGGAATTCACCCCTCCACTTT.

This chain connects TRBV25-1 to TRBJ2-3; TRBD2 is a possible D gene (5 bases). Trimming removed 8 bases from V and 0 bases from J, with 18 bases in between. This CDR3 contains 16 residues. The germline V gene has CDR1 MGHDK and CDR2 SYGVNS. The CDR3 loop reads CASAPPYGDSTDTQYF. The CDR3 coding sequence is TGTGCCAGCGCCCCCCCCTACGGGGATAGCACAGATACGCAGTATTTT. The whole variable domain, filled in from reference TRBV25-1 and TRBJ2-3, reads EADIYQTPRYLVIGTGKKITLECSQTMGHDKMYWYQQDPGMELHLIHYSYGVNSTEKGDLSSESTVSRIRTEHFPLTLESARPSHTSQYLCASAPPYGDSTDTQYFGPGTRLTVL.

V is TRBV25-1 and J is TRBJ1-2; D not certain. This CDR3 is 14 amino acids long. CDR1 is MGHDK and CDR2 is SYGVNS in the germline V gene. V dropped 1 base and J dropped 8 bases, with 14 bases sitting between them. The CDR3 region is CASSESLAQAGYTF. CDR3 sequence (DNA): TGTGCCAGCAGTGAATCCCTGGCCCAGGCCGGCTACACCTTC.

The CDR3 sequence is CASSLTGSGANVLTF. For the CDR3, the DNA is TGCGCCAGCAGCCTGACAGGCTCTGGGGCCAACGTCCTGACTTTC. The gene calls are TRBV5-1 and TRBJ2-6; the D gene is possibly TRBD1 (6 bases). Deletions cut 4 bases from V and 0 bases from J, with 8 bases between. Germline CDR1 is SGHRS and CDR2 is YFSETQ. The CDR3 runs to 15 residues.

This clone has a single count. The CDR3 region is CASSPGAVPEAFF. In DNA form, the CDR3 reads TGTGCCAGCAGTCCCGGGGCCGTGCCTGAAGCTTTCTTT. The chain employs TRBV4-2 and TRBJ1-1; D is possibly TRBD1 (5 bases). The CDR3 is made up of 13 amino acids. Per the germline V gene, CDR1 is LGHNA and CDR2 is YNFKEQ. V was shortened by 6 bases and J by 6 bases, with 14 bases between the two germline ends.

This clone was found once. The V call is TRBV25-1, the J call TRBJ2-1, with 8 bases identical to TRBD2. Losses at the gene ends were 2 bases for V and 4 bases for J; bases not matched to a gene: 4. In germline, CDR1 is MGHDK, CDR2 SYGVNS. CDR3 length equals 15 residues. CDR3 in DNA: TGTGCCAGCAGTGAACTAGCGGGCGAGTACAATGAGCAGTTCTTC. Translating it yields CASSELAGEYNEQFF.